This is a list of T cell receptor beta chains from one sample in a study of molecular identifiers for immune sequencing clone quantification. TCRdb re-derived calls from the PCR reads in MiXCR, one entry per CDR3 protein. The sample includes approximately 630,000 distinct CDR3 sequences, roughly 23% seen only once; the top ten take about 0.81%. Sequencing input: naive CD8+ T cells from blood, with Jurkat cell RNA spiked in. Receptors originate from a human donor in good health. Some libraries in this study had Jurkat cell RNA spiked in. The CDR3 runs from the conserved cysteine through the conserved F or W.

CDR3: CASSLFSPRQLNTEAFF; V: TRBV7-8
CDR3: CASSRWEREMGDTQYF; V: TRBV19
CDR3: CASSQDPLAWETQYF; V: TRBV14
CDR3: CATTVVYEQYF; V: TRBV6-1
CDR3: CSARPSDQDTQYF; V: TRBV20-1
CDR3: CASSQGRLVGAFF; V: TRBV14
CDR3: CASSFFPEDTGELFF; V: TRBV7-6
CDR3: CASGSQGLSSYNEQFF; V: TRBV12-5
CDR3: CSVQGQGVVVEAFF; V: TRBV29-1
CDR3: CASSQVGTGDHNEQFF; V: TRBV4-1
CDR3: CASSSPGFPQYF; V: TRBV6-2/TRBV6-3
CDR3: CASSQDRFSAAQETQYF; V: TRBV4-3
CDR3: CASSSRTGSAYEQYF; V: TRBV7-6
CDR3: CASSVEGTEWDTQYF; V: TRBV9
CDR3: CASSTYTEAFF; V: TRBV6-1
CDR3: CASSFGDTNTEAFF; V: TRBV12-3/TRBV12-4
CDR3: CAWSVGQGNQPQHF; V: TRBV30
CDR3: CASTDQGAEDEQFF; V: TRBV7-9
CDR3: CASSTGADLNTEAFF; V: TRBV19
CDR3: CASSLSDTLPNTEAFF; V: TRBV12-3/TRBV12-4
CDR3: CASSSPSGIVSEQFF; V: TRBV7-6
CDR3: CASSLTGDNEQYF; V: TRBV19
CDR3: CASSLELAVRETQYF; V: TRBV11-2
CDR3: CASSLYTDEQFF; V: TRBV5-1
CDR3: CASSLPGIMNTEAFF; V: TRBV7-9
CDR3: CASVTGGEAFF; V: TRBV27
CDR3: CASSNTPTLVFPTDTQYF; V: TRBV6-5
CDR3: CASSYVDGMDYGYTF; V: TRBV6-2/TRBV6-3
CDR3: CASSLSGTDSYEQYF; V: TRBV7-2
CDR3: CASSVGTSGSVEDIQYF; V: TRBV7-6
CDR3: CASSLYAGQSADTQYF; V: TRBV11-2
CDR3: CASSYVWGDEQYF; V: TRBV6-5